The sequence of this T cell receptor (beta chain) was determined in a study of control samples from healthy donors and cancer patients. Profiled with immunoSEQ multiplex PCR; TCRdb holds only in-frame clones, not every one. The sample holds about 160,000 clones, around 90% seen once. The CDR3 extends over 14 amino acids. Germline V lookup: CDR1 MGHRA, CDR2 YSYEKL. Trimming left V 6 bases short and J 0 bases short, with 11 bases between. Sequenced input: blood. The rearrangement uses TRBV4-1 and TRBJ1-1; no clear D gene. This TCR derives from a woman aged 25 to 39 in good health. CDR3 residues: CASSLGPLNTEAFF. As DNA, the CDR3 is TGCGCCAGCAGTCTAGGGCCCCTGAACACTGAAGCTTTCTTT.